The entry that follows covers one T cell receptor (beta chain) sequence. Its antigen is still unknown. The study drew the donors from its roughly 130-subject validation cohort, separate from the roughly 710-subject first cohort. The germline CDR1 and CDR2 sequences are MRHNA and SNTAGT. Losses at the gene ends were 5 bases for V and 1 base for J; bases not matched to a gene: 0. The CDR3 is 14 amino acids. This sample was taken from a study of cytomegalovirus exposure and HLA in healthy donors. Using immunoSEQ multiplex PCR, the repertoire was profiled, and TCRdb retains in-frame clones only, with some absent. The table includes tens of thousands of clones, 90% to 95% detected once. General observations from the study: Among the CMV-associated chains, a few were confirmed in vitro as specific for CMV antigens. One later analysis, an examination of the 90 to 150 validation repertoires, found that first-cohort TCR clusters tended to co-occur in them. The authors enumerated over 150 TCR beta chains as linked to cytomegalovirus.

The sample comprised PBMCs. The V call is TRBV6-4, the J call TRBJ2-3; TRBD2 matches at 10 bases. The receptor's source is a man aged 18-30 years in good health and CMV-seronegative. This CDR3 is CASSTSGGTDTQYF. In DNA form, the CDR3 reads TGTGCCAGCAGTACTAGCGGGGGCACAGATACGCAGTATTTT.